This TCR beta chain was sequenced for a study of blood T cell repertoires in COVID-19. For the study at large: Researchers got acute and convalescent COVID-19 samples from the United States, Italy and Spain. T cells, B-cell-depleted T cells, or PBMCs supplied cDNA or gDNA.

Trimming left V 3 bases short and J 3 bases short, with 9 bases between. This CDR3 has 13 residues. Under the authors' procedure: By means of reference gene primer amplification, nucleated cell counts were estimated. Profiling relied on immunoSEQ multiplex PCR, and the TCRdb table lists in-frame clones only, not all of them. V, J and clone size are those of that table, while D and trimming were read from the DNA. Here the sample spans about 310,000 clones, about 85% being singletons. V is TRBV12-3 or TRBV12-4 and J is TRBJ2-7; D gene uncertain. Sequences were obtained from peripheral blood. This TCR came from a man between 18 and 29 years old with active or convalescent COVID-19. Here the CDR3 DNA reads TGTGCCAGCAGTTTGCAAGACATCTACGAGCAGTACTTC. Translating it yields CASSLQDIYEQYF.